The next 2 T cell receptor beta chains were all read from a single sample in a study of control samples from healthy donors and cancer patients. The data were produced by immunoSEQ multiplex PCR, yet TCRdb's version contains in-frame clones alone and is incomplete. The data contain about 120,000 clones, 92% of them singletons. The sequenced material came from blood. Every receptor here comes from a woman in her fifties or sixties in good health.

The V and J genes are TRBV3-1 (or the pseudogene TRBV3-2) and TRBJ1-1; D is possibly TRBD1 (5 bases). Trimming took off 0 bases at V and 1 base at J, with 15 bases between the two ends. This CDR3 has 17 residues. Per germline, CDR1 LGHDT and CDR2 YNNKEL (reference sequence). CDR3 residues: CASSQDWGRLENTEAFF. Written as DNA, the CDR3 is TGTGCCAGCAGCCAAGATTGGGGCCGCCTGGAGAACACTGAAGCTTTCTTT.

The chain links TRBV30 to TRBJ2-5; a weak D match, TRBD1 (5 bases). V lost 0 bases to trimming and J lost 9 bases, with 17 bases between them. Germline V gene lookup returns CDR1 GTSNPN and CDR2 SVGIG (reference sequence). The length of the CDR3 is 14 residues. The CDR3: CAWSVDAQKGAQYF. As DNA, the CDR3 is TGTGCCTGGAGTGTCGATGCGCAAAAAGGGGCCCAGTACTTC. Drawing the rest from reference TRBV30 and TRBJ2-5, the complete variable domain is SQTIHQWPATLVQPVGSPLSLECTVEGTSNPNLYWYRQAAGRGLQLLFYSVGIGQISSEVPQNLSASRPQDRQFILSSKKLLLSDSGFYLCAWSVDAQKGAQYFGPGTRLLVL.